The present T cell receptor beta chain was sequenced within a study of shared clonotypes between healthy human individuals. The V gene's germline CDR1 is LNHDA and CDR2 SQIVND (reference sequence). The ends were cut back, 5 bases at V and 1 base at J, with 12 bases in the middle. There are 15 residues in the CDR3. Points from the study as a whole: Memory subsets generally showed lower estimated richness than naive subsets.

Over several immunoSEQ plates, each subset's genomic DNA was distributed in even portions. Sorted subsets were amplified in replicate PCRs using about 200 ng DNA, around 30,000 T cell genomes. Sequencing used immunoSEQ multiplex PCR; TCRdb keeps in-frame clones, though not all of them. The profile covers about 2 million clones, with 85% to 95% appearing a single time and roughly 0.13% taken by the ten largest. As for this clone: The target antigen is unknown.

The chain carries TRBV19 and TRBJ2-4; D possibly corresponds to TRBD1 (5 bases). The source of this sequence is a man in his late teens or twenties in good health. The sample consisted of naive CD4+ T cells sorted from blood. Subset reported: CD45RA+ positively selected. CDR3 sequence: CASSEQVKAKNIQYF. The DNA for the CDR3 is TGTGCCAGTAGTGAACAGGTAAAGGCCAAAAACATTCAGTACTTC.